The source of this T cell receptor (beta chain) is a study of a mutant IDH1 vaccine in newly diagnosed glioma. Per the germline V gene, CDR1 is MNHEY and CDR2 is SMNVEV (reference sequence). The length of the CDR3 is 15 residues. V lost 5 bases to trimming and J lost 7 bases; unmatched junction nucleotides: 9. The sample's time point: week 23, last vaccination. Vaccine doses each comprised 300 ug of mutant IDH1 20-mer peptide, with topical imiquimod. This clone has just a few counts. Its cognate antigen is unknown. Data came from immunoSEQ multiplex PCR; TCRdb stores just in-frame clones and leaves some out. The repertoire includes roughly 30,000 clones, 88% of them detected once, and approximately 2.3% sits in the top ten.

Sequenced here: PBMCs, sampled from a glioma patient whose treatment included an IDH1 peptide vaccine. The chain is built from TRBV27 and TRBJ2-7; TRBD2 aligns across 12 bases. This receptor was taken from a man aged 35-49 years with glioma. As DNA, the CDR3 is TGTGCCAGCAGTCCCTGGACTAGCGGGGCCCTGGAGCAGTACTTC. It specifies CASSPWTSGALEQYF.